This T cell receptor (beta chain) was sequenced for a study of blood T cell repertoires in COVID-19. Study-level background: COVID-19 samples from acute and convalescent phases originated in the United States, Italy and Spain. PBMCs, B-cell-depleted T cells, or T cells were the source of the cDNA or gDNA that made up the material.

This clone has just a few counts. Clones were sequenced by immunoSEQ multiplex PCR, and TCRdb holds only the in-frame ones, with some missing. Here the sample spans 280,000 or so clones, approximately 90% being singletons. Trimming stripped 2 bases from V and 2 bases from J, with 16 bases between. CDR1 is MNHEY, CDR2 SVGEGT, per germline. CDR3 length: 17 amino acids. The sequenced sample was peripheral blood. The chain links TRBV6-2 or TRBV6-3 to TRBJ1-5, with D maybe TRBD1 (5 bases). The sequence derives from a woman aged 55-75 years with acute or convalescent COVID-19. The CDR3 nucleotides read TGTGCCAGCAGTTACGACGGGGGGAAGAGGGGCAATCAGCCCCAGCATTTT. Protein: CASSYDGGKRGNQPQHF.